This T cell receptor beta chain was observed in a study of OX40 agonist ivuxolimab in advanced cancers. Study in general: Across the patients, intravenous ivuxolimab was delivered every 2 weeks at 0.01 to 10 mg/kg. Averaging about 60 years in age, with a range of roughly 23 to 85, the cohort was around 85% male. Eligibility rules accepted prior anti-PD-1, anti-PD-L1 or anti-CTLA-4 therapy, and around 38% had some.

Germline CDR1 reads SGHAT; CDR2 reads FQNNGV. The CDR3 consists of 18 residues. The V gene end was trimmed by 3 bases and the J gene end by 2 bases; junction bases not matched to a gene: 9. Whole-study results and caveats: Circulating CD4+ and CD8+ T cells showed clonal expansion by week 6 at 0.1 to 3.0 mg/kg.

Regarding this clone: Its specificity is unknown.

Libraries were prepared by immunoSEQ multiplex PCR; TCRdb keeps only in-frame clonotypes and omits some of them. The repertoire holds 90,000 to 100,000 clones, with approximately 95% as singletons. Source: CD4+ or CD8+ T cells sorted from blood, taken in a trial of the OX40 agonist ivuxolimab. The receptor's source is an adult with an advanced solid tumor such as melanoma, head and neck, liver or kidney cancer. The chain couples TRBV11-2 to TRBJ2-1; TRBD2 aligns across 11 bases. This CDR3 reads CASSFLLAGGPTYNEQFF. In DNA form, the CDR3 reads TGTGCCAGCAGCTTCCTGCTAGCGGGGGGCCCCACCTACAATGAGCAGTTCTTC. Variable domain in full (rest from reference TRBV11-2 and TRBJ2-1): EAGVAQSPRYKIIEKRQSVAFWCNPISGHATLYWYQQILGQGPKLLIQFQNNGVVDDSQLPKDRFSAERLKGVDSTLKIQPAKLEDSAVYLCASSFLLAGGPTYNEQFFGPGTRLTVL.